This T cell receptor (beta chain) came from a study of monozygotic twins with inflammatory bowel disease. Researchers put TCRalpha and TCRbeta cDNA through two nested PCRs lasting around 16 and 10 cycles. TCRdb derives one entry per CDR3 protein from the 5' RACE reads, leaving out DNA. Recorded for this sample: fewer than 450,000 distinct CDR3 sequences. Study-level points and caveats: Separate T cell subtypes could not be resolved from one another. The authors found no support for a single strong IBD-associated signal or clonotype. No difference was seen in repertoire similarity between concordant and discordant twins, possibly from limited power.

This CDR3 has 14 residues. Of note for this clonotype: What it binds is not known.

The chain is built from TRBV12-3 or TRBV12-4 and TRBJ1-1; TCRdb outputs TRBD1, but without DNA this stays unchecked. Input material: blood. This sequence originates from a human donor with ulcerative colitis or Crohn's disease, or a healthy co-twin of an affected twin (not recorded which). CDR3 region: CASSPDAGGTEAFF.